The table lists the clone carrying this T cell receptor (beta chain) with a count of one. The data originate from a study of blood T cell repertoires in COVID-19. Study-level information: COVID-19 samples, acute and convalescent, were from the United States, Italy and Spain.

In the original processing: Amplification from reference gene primers served as the basis for estimated nucleated cell counts. Method: immunoSEQ multiplex PCR; TCRdb's copy keeps in-frame clones and lacks some. V and J calls and clone size come straight from that table; D and trimming were deduced from the DNA. The sample lists approximately 210,000 clones, 88% occurring once. This receptor was identified in a young man with active or convalescent COVID-19. Sequencing was done on a sample of peripheral blood.

CDR3 coding DNA: TGTGCCAGCTCGGGAGTCGCTGCCGCGCAGTACTTC. Encoded protein: CASSGVAAAQYF. This chain uses TRBV25-1 with TRBJ2-7; TRBD2 might be the D (6 bases). This CDR3 spans 12 amino acids. Per the germline V gene, CDR1 is MGHDK and CDR2 is SYGVNS. Trimming stripped 8 bases from V and 9 bases from J, with 17 bases between.